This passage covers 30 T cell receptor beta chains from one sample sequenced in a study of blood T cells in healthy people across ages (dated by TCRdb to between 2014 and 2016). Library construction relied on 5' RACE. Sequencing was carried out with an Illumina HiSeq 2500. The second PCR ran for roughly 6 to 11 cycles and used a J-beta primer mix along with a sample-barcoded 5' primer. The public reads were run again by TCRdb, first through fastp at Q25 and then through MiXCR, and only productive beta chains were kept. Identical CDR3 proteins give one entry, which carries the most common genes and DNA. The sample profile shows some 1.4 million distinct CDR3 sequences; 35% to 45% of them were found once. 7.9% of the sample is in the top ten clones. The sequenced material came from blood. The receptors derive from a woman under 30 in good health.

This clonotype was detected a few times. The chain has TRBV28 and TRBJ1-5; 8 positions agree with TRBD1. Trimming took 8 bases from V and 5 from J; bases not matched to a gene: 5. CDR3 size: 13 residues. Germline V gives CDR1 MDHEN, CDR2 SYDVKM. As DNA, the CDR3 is TGTGCCAGCGGGGACAGGAGGGATCAGCCCCAGCATTTT. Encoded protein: CASGDRRDQPQHF.

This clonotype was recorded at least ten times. For the CDR3, the DNA is TGCAGCGTAAACCGACCCGCTGGAGCCACAGATACGCAGTATTTT. Translating it yields CSVNRPAGATDTQYF. This rearrangement joins TRBV29-1 to TRBJ2-3; D unclear. The V end lost 6 bases, the J end lost 2 bases, and 18 bases lay between the germline ends. The CDR3 covers 15 residues. Looked up from germline, CDR1 is SQVTM and CDR2 is ANQGSEA.

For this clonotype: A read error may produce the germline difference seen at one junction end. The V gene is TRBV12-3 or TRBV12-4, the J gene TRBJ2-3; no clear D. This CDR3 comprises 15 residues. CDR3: CACSKDGFSTDTQYF. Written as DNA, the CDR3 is TGTGCCTGCAGTAAGGACGGATTTAGCACAGATACGCAGTATTTT.

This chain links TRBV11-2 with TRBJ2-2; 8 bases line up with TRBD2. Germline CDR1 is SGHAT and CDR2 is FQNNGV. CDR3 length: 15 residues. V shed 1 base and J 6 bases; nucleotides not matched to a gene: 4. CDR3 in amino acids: CASSLVAGGAGELFF. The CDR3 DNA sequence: TGTGCCAGCAGCTTAGTCGCGGGGGGAGCCGGGGAGCTGTTTTTT.

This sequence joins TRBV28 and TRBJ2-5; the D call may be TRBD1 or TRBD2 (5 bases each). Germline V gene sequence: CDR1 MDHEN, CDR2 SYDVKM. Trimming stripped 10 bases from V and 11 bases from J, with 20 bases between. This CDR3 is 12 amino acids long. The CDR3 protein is CATRDRPGEQYF. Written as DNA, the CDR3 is TGTGCCACCCGGGACCGCCCGGGTGAGCAGTACTTC.

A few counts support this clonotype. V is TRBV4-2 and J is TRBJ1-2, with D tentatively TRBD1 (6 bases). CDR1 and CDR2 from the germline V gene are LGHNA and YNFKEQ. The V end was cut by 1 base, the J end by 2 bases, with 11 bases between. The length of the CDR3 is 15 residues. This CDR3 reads CASSQAPTGNYGYTF. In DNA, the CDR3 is TGTGCCAGCAGCCAAGCCCCCACAGGGAACTATGGCTACACCTTC.

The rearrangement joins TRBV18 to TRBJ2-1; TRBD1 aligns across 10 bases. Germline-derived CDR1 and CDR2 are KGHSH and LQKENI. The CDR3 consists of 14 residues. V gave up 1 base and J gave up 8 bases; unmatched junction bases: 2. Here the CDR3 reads CASSPQTGGDEQFF. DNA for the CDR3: TGTGCCAGCTCACCACAGACAGGGGGCGATGAGCAGTTCTTC.

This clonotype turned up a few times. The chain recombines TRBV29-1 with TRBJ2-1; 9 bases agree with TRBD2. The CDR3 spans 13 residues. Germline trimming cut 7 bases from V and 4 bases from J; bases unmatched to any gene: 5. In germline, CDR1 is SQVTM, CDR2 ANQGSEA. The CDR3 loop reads CSAGLANYNEQFF. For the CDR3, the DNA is TGCAGCGCCGGACTAGCGAATTACAATGAGCAGTTCTTC.

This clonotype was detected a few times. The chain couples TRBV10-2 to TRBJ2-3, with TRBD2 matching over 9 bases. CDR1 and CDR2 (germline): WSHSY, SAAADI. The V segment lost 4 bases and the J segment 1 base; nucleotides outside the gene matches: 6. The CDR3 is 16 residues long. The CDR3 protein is CASSGPSGTRTDTQYF. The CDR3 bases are TGCGCCAGCAGTGGCCCTAGCGGGACCCGCACAGATACGCAGTATTTT.

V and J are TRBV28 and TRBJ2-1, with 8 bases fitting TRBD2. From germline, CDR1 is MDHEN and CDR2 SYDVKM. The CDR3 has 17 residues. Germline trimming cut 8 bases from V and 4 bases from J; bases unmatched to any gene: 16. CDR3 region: CASQGLAGSRSYNEQFF. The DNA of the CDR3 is TGTGCCAGCCAGGGGCTAGCGGGTTCCCGTTCTTACAATGAGCAGTTCTTC.

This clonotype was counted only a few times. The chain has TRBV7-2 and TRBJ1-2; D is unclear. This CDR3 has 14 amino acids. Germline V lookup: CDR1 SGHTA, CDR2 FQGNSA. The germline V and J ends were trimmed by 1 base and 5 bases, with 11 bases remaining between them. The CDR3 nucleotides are TGTGCCAGCAGCTTAGTGCGTCAGGAGTATGGCTACACCTTC. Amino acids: CASSLVRQEYGYTF.

The CDR3 region is CASSQGGDRGGTGELFF. Here the CDR3 DNA reads TGCGCCAGCAGCCAAGGGGGAGACAGGGGCGGCACCGGGGAGCTGTTTTTT. This rearrangement joins TRBV4-1 to TRBJ2-2, with 8 bases matching TRBD1. This CDR3 spans 17 amino acids. Trimming cost V 1 base and J 4 bases; bases outside gene matches: 8. Looked up from germline, CDR1 is MGHRA and CDR2 is YSYEKL.

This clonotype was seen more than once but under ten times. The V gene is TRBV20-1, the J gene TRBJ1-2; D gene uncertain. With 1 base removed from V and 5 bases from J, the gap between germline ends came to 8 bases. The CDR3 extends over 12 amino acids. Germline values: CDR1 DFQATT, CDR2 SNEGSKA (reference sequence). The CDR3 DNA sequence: TGCAGTGCTAGAGGGCAGAGTTATGGCTACACCTTC. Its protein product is CSARGQSYGYTF.

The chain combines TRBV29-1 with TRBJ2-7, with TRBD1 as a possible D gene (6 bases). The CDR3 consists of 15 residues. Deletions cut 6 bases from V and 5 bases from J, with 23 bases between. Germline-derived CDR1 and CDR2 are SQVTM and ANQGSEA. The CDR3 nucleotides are TGCAGCGTCCTAGGTGGGGGCGGATCAGTAAACGAGCAGTACTTC. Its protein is CSVLGGGGSVNEQYF.

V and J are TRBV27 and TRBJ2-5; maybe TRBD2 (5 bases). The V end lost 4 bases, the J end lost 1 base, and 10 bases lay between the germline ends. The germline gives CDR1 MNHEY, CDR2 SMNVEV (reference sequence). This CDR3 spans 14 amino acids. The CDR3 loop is CASSSGLPQETQYF. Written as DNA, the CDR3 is TGTGCCAGCAGTTCAGGACTGCCCCAAGAGACCCAGTACTTC.

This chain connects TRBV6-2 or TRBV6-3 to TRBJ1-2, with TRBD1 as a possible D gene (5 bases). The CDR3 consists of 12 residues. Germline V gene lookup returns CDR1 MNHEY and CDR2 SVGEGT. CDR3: CAHNQGGYGYTF. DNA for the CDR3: TGTGCACACAACCAGGGCGGCTATGGCTACACCTTC.

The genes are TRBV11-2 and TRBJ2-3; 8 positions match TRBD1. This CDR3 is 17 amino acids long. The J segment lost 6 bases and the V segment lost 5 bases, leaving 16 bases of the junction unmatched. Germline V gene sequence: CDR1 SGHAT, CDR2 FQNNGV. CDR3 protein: CASSLGTGSVYSDTQYF. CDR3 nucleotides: TGTGCCAGCAGCCTAGGGACAGGATCTGTTTATTCGGATACGCAGTATTTT.

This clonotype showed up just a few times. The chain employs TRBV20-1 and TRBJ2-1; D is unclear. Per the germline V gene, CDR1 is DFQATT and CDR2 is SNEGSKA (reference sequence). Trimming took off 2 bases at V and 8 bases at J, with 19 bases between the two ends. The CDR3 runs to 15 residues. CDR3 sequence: CSARSPPFSNDEQFF. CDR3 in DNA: TGCAGTGCTAGAAGTCCGCCATTCTCAAACGATGAGCAGTTCTTC.

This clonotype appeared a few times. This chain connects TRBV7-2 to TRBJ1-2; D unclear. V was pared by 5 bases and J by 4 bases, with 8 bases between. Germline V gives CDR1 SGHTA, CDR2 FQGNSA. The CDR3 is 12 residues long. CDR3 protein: CASSLMSYGYTF. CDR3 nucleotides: TGTGCCAGCAGCCTGATGAGCTATGGCTACACCTTC.

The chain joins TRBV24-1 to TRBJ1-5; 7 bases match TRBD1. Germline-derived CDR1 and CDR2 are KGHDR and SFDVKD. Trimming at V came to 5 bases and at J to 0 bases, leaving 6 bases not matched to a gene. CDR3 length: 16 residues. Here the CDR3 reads CATSGSTGLSNQPQHF. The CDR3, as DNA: TGTGCCACCAGTGGTTCGACAGGGCTTAGCAATCAGCCCCAGCATTTT.

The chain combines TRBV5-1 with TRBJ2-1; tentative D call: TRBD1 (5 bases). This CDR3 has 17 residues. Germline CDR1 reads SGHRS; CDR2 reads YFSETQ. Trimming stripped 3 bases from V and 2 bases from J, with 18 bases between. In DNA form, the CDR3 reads TGCGCCAGCAGCTACGCTCAGGGAAACCCTACCTACAATGAGCAGTTCTTC. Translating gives CASSYAQGNPTYNEQFF.

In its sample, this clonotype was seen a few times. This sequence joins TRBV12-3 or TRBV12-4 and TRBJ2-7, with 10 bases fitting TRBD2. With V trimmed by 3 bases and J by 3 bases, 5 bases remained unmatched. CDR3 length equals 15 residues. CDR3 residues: CASSFSAGGVYEQYF. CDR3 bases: TGTGCCAGCAGTTTCTCAGCGGGAGGGGTCTACGAGCAGTACTTC.

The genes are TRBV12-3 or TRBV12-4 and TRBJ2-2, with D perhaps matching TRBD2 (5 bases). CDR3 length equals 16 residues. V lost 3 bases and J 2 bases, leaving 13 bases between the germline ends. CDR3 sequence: CASSLRGFLNTGELFF. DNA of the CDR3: TGTGCCAGCAGTTTGAGAGGGTTTCTAAACACCGGGGAGCTGTTTTTT.

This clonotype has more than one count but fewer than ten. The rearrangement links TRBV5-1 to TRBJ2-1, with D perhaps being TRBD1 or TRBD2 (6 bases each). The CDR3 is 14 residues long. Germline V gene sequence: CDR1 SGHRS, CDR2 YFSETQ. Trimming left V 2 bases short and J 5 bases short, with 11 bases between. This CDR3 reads CASSLGGPDNEQFF. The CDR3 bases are TGCGCCAGCAGCTTAGGGGGGCCCGACAATGAGCAGTTCTTC.

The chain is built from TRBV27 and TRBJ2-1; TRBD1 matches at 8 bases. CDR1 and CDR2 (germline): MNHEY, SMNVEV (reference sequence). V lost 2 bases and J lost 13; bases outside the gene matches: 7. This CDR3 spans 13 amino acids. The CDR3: CASSLGDRRGQFF. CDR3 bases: TGTGCCAGCAGTTTAGGGGACAGGAGGGGACAGTTCTTC.

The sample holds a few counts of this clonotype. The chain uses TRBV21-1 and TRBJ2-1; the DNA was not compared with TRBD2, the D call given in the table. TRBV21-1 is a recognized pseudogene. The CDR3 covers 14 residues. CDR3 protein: CASSGTTSYNEQFF. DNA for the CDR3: TGTGCCAGCAGCGGGACTACCTCCTACAATGAGCAGTTCTTC.

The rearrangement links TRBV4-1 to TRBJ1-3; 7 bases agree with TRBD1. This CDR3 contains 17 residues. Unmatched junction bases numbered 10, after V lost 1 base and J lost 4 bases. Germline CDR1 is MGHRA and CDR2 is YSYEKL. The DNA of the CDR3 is TGCGCCAGCAGCCAAGTTGGACAGGCGGAGACGGGAAACACCATATATTTT. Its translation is CASSQVGQAETGNTIYF.

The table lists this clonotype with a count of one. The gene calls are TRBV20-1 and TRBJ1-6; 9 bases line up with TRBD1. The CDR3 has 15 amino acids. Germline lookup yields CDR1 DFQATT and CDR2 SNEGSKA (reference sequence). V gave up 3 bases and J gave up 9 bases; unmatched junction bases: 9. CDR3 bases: TGCAGTGCTAGCATGGGGGGACAGGGTGGTTCACCCCTCCACTTT. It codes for CSASMGGQGGSPLHF.

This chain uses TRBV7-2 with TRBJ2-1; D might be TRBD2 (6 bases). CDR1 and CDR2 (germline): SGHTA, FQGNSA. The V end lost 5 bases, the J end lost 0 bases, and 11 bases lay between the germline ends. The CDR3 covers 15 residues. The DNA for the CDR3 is TGTGCCAGCAGCAATAGCGGTTTCTCCTACAATGAGCAGTTCTTC. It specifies CASSNSGFSYNEQFF. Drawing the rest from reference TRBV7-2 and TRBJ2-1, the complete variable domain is GAGVSQSPSNKVTEKGKDVELRCDPISGHTALYWYRQSLGQGLEFLIYFQGNSAPDKSGLPSDRFSAERTGGSVSTLTIQRTQQEDSAVYLCASSNSGFSYNEQFFGPGTRLTVL.

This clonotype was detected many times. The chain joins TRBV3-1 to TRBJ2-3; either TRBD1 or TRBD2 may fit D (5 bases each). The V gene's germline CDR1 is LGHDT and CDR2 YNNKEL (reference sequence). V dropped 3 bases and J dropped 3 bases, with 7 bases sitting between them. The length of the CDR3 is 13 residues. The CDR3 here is CASSQGVTDTQYF. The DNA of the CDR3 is TGTGCCAGCAGCCAGGGGGTTACAGATACGCAGTATTTT.